This T cell receptor beta chain originates from a study of T cell responses to AZD1222 COVID-19 vaccine. The repertoire was sequenced with immunoSEQ multiplex PCR; TCRdb's copy has only in-frame clones and lacks some. The sample shows about 160,000 clones, 94% of them seen only once. The TCR originated in an adult who received the AZD1222 COVID-19 vaccine. This specimen was peripheral blood, taken 28 days after the second AZD1222 dose.

The CDR3 is CASRPRGQSYEQYF. The CDR3 coding sequence is TGTGCCAGCAGGCCGCGGGGGCAGTCCTACGAGCAGTACTTC. This chain connects TRBV27 to TRBJ2-7, with D perhaps TRBD2 (7 bases). Trimming cost V 6 bases and J 1 base, with 13 bases left between them. There are 14 residues in the CDR3. Germline-derived CDR1 and CDR2 are MNHEY and SMNVEV (reference sequence).